This T cell receptor beta chain was profiled in a study of cytomegalovirus exposure and HLA in healthy donors. Study findings and constraints: The productive fraction for most TCR beta V segments was about 87% or about 30% in an earlier analysis.

PCR used 60 Vbeta primers and 13 Jbeta primers. Here immunoSEQ multiplex PCR was the method, and the copy in TCRdb shows in-frame clones only, minus some. The sample holds approximately 70,000 clones; roughly 72% are singletons and the top ten take 22%. The ends were cut back, 4 bases at V and 4 bases at J, with 5 bases in the middle. This CDR3 contains 11 residues. In germline, CDR1 is MNHNS, CDR2 SASEGT. This clone was counted a few times. Its antigen remains unidentified. The source of this sequence is a woman in her 30s in good health and CMV-seropositive. The V and J genes are TRBV6-1 and TRBJ2-7; no firm D call. Sequencing used PBMCs. DNA for the CDR3: TGTGCCAGCAGTGTAGAGTACGAGCAGTACTTC. It translates to CASSVEYEQYF.